The 18 T cell receptor beta chains given below trace back to one sample, sequenced in a study of CD4 T cells in relation to SARS-CoV-2 and coronaviruses (dated by TCRdb to about 2021). For these receptors, no antigen is known. The library was obtained by the immunoSEQ multiplex PCR assay. TCRdb retrieved this table from immuneACCESS and kept in-frame rearrangements only. Not all clones are present; in checked studies, unresolved V genes account for under half, and no reason is known for the remainder. Recorded for this sample are some 40,000 clones; 77% of them occurred a single time. Together, the top ten hold about a fifth of the sample. The sequenced material came from memory CD4+ T cells from PBMCs, cultured in vitro. This sample's cell subset or site label indicates: memory (non-naive) CD4+ T cells. The receptor set was obtained from an adult with COVID-19.

This sequence joins TRBV28 and TRBJ2-2; 9 bases agree with TRBD1. V was pared by 6 bases and J by 5 bases, with 7 bases of the junction left unmatched. Germline loops: CDR1 MDHEN, CDR2 SYDVKM. The CDR3 length is 15 residues. CDR3 bases: TGTGCCAGCAGAAAACAGGGGGCTGGTACCGGGGAGCTGTTTTTT. Its protein product is CASRKQGAGTGELFF. The full variable domain, rest sourced from reference TRBV28 and TRBJ2-2, is DVKVTQSSRYLVKRTGEKVFLECVQDMDHENMFWYRQDPGLGLRLIYFSYDVKMKEKGDIPEGYSVSREKKERFSLILESASTNQTSMYLCASRKQGAGTGELFFGEGSRLTVL.

Comment on this clone: One end of the junction varies from germline; a read error may be responsible. The chain uses TRBV3-1 (or the pseudogene TRBV3-2) and TRBJ1-2; TRBD1 matches 7 bases. CDR3 length: 15 residues. Germline-derived CDR1 and CDR2 are LGHDT and YNNKEL (reference sequence). The CDR3, as DNA: TGTGCCAGCAGCCCCCGACAGGGCTCTAATTATGGCTACACCTTC. Protein product: CASSPRQGSNYGYTF.

The rearrangement uses TRBV7-2 and TRBJ2-6; D is undetermined. The CDR3 covers 14 residues. Trimming removed 2 bases from V and 4 bases from J, with 6 bases in between. CDR1 is SGHTA, CDR2 FQGNSA, per germline. CDR3 loop: CASSLTSGANVLTF. In nucleotides, the CDR3 is TGTGCCAGCAGCTTAACTTCGGGGGCCAACGTCCTGACTTTC.

The chain is built from TRBV27 and TRBJ1-5; D is unclear. Germline V gene data show CDR1 as MNHEY and CDR2 as SMNVEV (reference sequence). The ends were cut back, 3 bases at V and 3 bases at J, with 3 bases in the middle. The CDR3 covers 12 residues. The CDR3 DNA reads TGTGCCAGCAGTTTTCCCAATCAGCCCCAGCATTTT. Amino acid sequence: CASSFPNQPQHF.

This clone was counted a single time. The CDR3: CASSLSGKETQYF. As DNA, the CDR3 is TGTGCCAGCAGCTTGAGCGGTAAAGAGACCCAGTACTTC. The genes are TRBV12-3 or TRBV12-4 and TRBJ2-5; possibly TRBD2 for D (5 bases). The CDR3 contains 13 residues. V shed 6 bases and J shed 3 bases, with 11 bases lying between them.

This clone came up a few times. The chain recombines TRBV6-6 with TRBJ2-2, with no clear D. Germline V gives CDR1 MNHNY, CDR2 SVGAGI (reference sequence). Trimming shortened V by 5 bases and J by 0 bases, and 7 bases separated the two germline ends. The CDR3 length is 14 residues. The CDR3 DNA reads TGTGCCAGCAGTATGGCCGCGAACACCGGGGAGCTGTTTTTT. The encoded protein is CASSMAANTGELFF.

This chain links TRBV14 with TRBJ2-1; D is unresolved. The V end was cut by 0 bases, the J end by 0 bases, with 9 bases between. This CDR3 region has 16 residues. Germline V gives CDR1 SGHDN, CDR2 FVKESK. The CDR3 reads CASSQEAASSYNEQFF. CDR3 nucleotides: TGTGCCAGCAGCCAAGAGGCGGCTAGCTCCTACAATGAGCAGTTCTTC.

The chain has TRBV7-2 and TRBJ1-2; the match to TRBD1 covers 7 bases. CDR1 is SGHTA and CDR2 is FQGNSA in the germline V gene. The CDR3 has 14 amino acids. Trimming cost V 6 bases and J 4 bases; bases outside gene matches: 8. DNA of the CDR3: TGTGCCAGCAGTCGTGACAGGGAGGGCTATGGCTACACCTTC. Amino acids: CASSRDREGYGYTF.

This chain joins TRBV9 and TRBJ2-7, with TRBD2 matching 7 bases. Per germline, CDR1 SGDLS and CDR2 YYNGEE. There are 14 residues in the CDR3. The V and J ends lost 4 bases and 5 bases, in that order; junction bases with no gene match: 9. DNA of the CDR3: TGTGCCAGCAGCTTCGAGGGCGGGAGAGACGAGCAGTACTTC. It translates to CASSFEGGRDEQYF.

This clone was observed a few times. The chain uses TRBV5-1 and TRBJ1-4; no clear D. The CDR3 runs to 13 residues. Deletions cut 5 bases from V and 7 bases from J, with 12 bases between. Per germline, CDR1 SGHRS and CDR2 YFSETQ. CDR3 coding DNA: TGCGCCAGCAGTCCTGACTCGGGTGAAAAACTGTTTTTT. It encodes CASSPDSGEKLFF.

This clone was seen a handful of times. The V and J genes are TRBV6-5 and TRBJ1-5, with D unclear. Trimming shortened V by 8 bases and J by 1 base, and 12 bases separated the two germline ends. Germline CDR1 is MNHEY and CDR2 is SVGAGI. The CDR3 loop spans 14 amino acids. The CDR3 protein is CASRETLSNQPQHF. The DNA of the CDR3 is TGTGCCAGCCGGGAGACACTCAGCAATCAGCCCCAGCATTTT.

The CDR3 DNA reads as TGTGCCAGCAGCCTACAGGGTTACGAGCAGTACTTC. Amino acid sequence: CASSLQGYEQYF. The rearrangement uses TRBV14 and TRBJ2-7, with D possibly being TRBD1 (6 bases). Trimming shortened V by 4 bases and J by 4 bases, and 8 bases separated the two germline ends. The length of the CDR3 is 12 residues. Germline V CDR1 and CDR2: SGHDN, FVKESK.

This chain uses TRBV6-6 with TRBJ2-7; 11 positions match TRBD2. V was pared by 5 bases and J by 0 bases, with 9 bases of the junction left unmatched. This CDR3 comprises 17 residues. Looked up from germline, CDR1 is MNHNY and CDR2 is SVGAGI (reference sequence). CDR3 DNA sequence: TGTGCCAGCAGTCGCCCACTGACTAGCGGGGTCTCCTACGAGCAGTACTTC. Its protein is CASSRPLTSGVSYEQYF.

The table lists this clone with a count of one. V and J are TRBV4-1 and TRBJ2-7; tentatively, D is TRBD1 or TRBD2 (5 bases each). V gave up 7 bases and J gave up 1 base, with 14 bases separating them. This CDR3 spans 14 amino acids. Germline lookup yields CDR1 MGHRA and CDR2 YSYEKL. The CDR3 DNA is TGCGCCAGCAAAGAGGGGATGGGTTCCTACGAGCAGTACTTC. Translating it yields CASKEGMGSYEQYF.

V and J are TRBV5-1 and TRBJ1-3; 8 bases are shared with TRBD1. This CDR3 has 16 residues. CDR1 SGHRS and CDR2 YFSETQ come from the germline V gene. With 3 bases clipped from V and 2 bases from J, the junction kept 7 bases outside the gene matches. The CDR3 bases are TGCGCCAGCAGCTCACAGGGGGTAGGCGCTGGAAACACCATATATTTT. Amino acid sequence: CASSSQGVGAGNTIYF.

This clone was recorded a few times. The gene calls are TRBV13 and TRBJ2-2; unclear D gene. V was pared by 5 bases and J by 6 bases, with 10 bases between. The germline CDR1 and CDR2 sequences are PRHDT and FYEKMQ (reference sequence). The CDR3 contains 13 residues. CDR3: CASSPGVSGELFF. The DNA of the CDR3 is TGTGCCAGCAGCCCCGGAGTGTCCGGGGAGCTGTTTTTT.

The chain links TRBV19 to TRBJ2-7, with D perhaps matching TRBD1 or TRBD2 (6 bases each). Germline CDR1 reads LNHDA; CDR2 reads SQIVND (reference sequence). With 3 bases removed from V and 1 base from J, the gap between germline ends came to 10 bases. The CDR3 is made up of 14 amino acids. The DNA of the CDR3 is TGTGCCAGTAGTATCCCGGGGGCATCCTACGAGCAGTACTTC. This codes for CASSIPGASYEQYF.

The chain has TRBV5-6 and TRBJ2-7, with 11 bases identical to TRBD2. The ends lost 6 bases at V and 5 bases at J; junction bases unmatched: 16. CDR1 and CDR2 from the germline V gene are SGHDT and YYEEEE. CDR3 length: 17 residues. The CDR3 DNA reads as TGTGCCAGCACTCTTCAGGAACTAGCGGGGGAGTCCAACGAGCAGTACTTC. It encodes CASTLQELAGESNEQYF.